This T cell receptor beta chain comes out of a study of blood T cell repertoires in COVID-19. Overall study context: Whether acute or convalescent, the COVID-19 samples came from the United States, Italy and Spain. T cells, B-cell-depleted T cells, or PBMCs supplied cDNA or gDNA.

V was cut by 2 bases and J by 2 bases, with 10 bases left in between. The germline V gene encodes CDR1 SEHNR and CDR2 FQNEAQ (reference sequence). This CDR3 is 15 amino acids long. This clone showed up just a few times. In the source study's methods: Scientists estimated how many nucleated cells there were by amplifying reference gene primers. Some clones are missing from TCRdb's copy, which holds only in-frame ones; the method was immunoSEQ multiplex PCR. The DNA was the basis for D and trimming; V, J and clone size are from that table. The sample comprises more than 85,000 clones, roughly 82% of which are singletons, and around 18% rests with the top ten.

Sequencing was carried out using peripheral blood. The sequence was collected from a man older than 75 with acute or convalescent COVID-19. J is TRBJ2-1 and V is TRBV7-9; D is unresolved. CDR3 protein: CASSLLSYPYNEQFF. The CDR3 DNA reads TGTGCCAGCAGCTTATTGAGTTACCCCTACAATGAGCAGTTCTTC.